Many counts were recorded for the clone carrying this T cell receptor beta chain. Together with a sample-barcoded 5' primer, a J-beta primer mix was included in a second PCR lasting about 6 to 11 cycles. A single record per CDR3 protein comes from TCRdb applying MiXCR to the 5' RACE reads. The repertoire includes about 750,000 distinct CDR3 sequences, roughly 50% of them detected once, and approximately 40% sits in the top ten. This sample was taken from a study of blood T cells in healthy people across ages. V shed 1 base, J shed 2 bases, and the junction held 1 base outside the gene matches. The V gene's germline CDR1 is SEHNR and CDR2 FQNEAQ (reference sequence). This CDR3 spans 15 amino acids.

The rearrangement links TRBV7-9 to TRBJ2-1; 8 bases align to TRBD2. Material for sequencing was blood. This sequence was found in a man older than 75 in good health. CDR3 sequence (DNA): TGTGCCAGCAGCTTAGAAGCGGGAGCCTACAATGAGCAGTTCTTC. Amino acids: CASSLEAGAYNEQFF. Using reference TRBV7-9 and TRBJ2-1 for the parts outside the CDR3, the full variable domain is DTGVSQNPRHKITKRGQNVTFRCDPISEHNRLYWYRQTLGQGPEFLTYFQNEAQLEKSRLLSDRFSAERPKGSFSTLEIQRTEQGDSAMYLCASSLEAGAYNEQFFGPGTRLTVL.